A selection of T cell receptor beta chains follows, all from one sample in a study of cytomegalovirus exposure and HLA in healthy donors. Libraries were prepared by immunoSEQ multiplex PCR; TCRdb keeps only in-frame clonotypes and omits some of them. The table records more than 65,000 clones, almost 80% of them present only once. Sequencing was performed on PBMCs. Receptors were obtained from a middle-aged woman in good health and CMV-seropositive. Both conserved end residues are part of each CDR3. The order of the fields is V gene, J gene, D gene, clone size, CDR3 DNA, CDR3 protein. The D gene is left open where the match is weak. Only some rows state a clone size, as once, few, many or a class for expanded clones.

>TRBV7-2|TRBJ1-2|-|-
TGTGCCAGCAGCTCCTCGTATGGCTACACCTTC
CASSSSYGYTF
>TRBV29-1|TRBJ2-5|-|-
TGCAGCGCCTGTGGGGGGCAAGAGACCCAGTACTTC
CSACGGQETQYF
>TRBV9|TRBJ2-5|TRBD1|once
TGTGCCAGCAGCGTGGGACAGTACTGGGAGACCCAGTACTTC
CASSVGQYWETQYF
>TRBV6-4|TRBJ2-1|TRBD2|once
TGTGCCAGCATTAGAGGACAGACCCCGTTTCTAGCGGGAGGGCCCAGGCAGTTCTTC
CASIRGQTPFLAGGPRQFF
>TRBV6-1|TRBJ2-3|-|-
TGTGCCAGCAGAGAGAAAGATACGCAGTATTTT
CASREKDTQYF
>TRBV6-5|TRBJ1-2|-|-
TGTGCCAGCATCCGCGGGAGAATTTATGGCTACACCTTC
CASIRGRIYGYTF
>TRBV2|TRBJ1-2|-|-
TGTGCCAGCAGTGAAAGGACAGTGTATGGCTACACCTTC
CASSERTVYGYTF
>TRBV5-6|TRBJ2-7|TRBD1|-
TGTGCCAGCACCATGGACAGGGGCTACGAGCAGTACTTC
CASTMDRGYEQYF
>TRBV4-1|TRBJ1-2|TRBD1|-
TGCGCCAGCAGCCAAGATCCCAACAGGGGGAACGATGGCTACACCTTC
CASSQDPNRGNDGYTF
>TRBV5-4|TRBJ1-6|TRBD1|-
TGTGCCAGCAGCCATATACAGGGGGGATCAGATAATTCACCCCTCCACTTT
CASSHIQGGSDNSPLHF
>TRBV4-2|TRBJ2-3|TRBD2|-
TGTGCCAGCAGCCAGGGGAGGGCAGATACGCAGTATTTT
CASSQGRADTQYF
>TRBV28|TRBJ1-5|-|-
TGTGCCAGCAGTGGGGGGGGGAATAGCAATCAGCCCCAGCATTTT
CASSGGGNSNQPQHF
>TRBV21-1|TRBJ2-7|-|few
TGTGCCAGCAGCACGAACCGGGACTACGAGCAGTACTTC
CASSTNRDYEQYF
>TRBV13|TRBJ1-2|-|-
TGTGCCAGCAGAAGGGGGTCGAACTATGGCTACACCTTC
CASRRGSNYGYTF
>TRBV27|TRBJ2-2|-|-
TGTGCCAGCAGTTTATTTCTGAACACCGGGGAGCTGTTTTTT
CASSLFLNTGELFF
>TRBV11-2|TRBJ1-3|TRBD1|-
TGTGCCAGCAGCTTCGGACAGGGAGTGGGAAACACCATATATTTT
CASSFGQGVGNTIYF